One TCR beta chain is described in this entry. These data belong to a study of Ad26.COV2.S vaccination and SARS-CoV-2 variants. Study-level background: By the intramuscular route, Ad26.COV2.S was given once, or twice 56 days apart.

Only in-frame clones appear in the TCRdb table, and some are missing; sequencing was by immunoSEQ multiplex PCR. Among roughly 350,000 clones listed, roughly 91% were seen once. Treatment noted: over 15 received Ad26.COV2.S at low or high dose, single or two shots; several received placebo; per-sample allocation not given. Collection of samples fell on day 63 after the first vaccine or placebo injection. J gave up 1 base and V 4 bases, and 3 bases lay outside the gene matches. This CDR3 comprises 14 residues. CDR1 is LNHNV, CDR2 YYDKDF, per germline (reference sequence). This clonotype originated in a person aged 18 to 59 who received the Ad26.COV2.S COVID-19 vaccine or a placebo. The sequenced sample was peripheral blood, obtained in a trial of Ad26.COV2.S vaccine versus placebo. This sequence joins TRBV15 and TRBJ1-1, with TRBD1 matching 7 bases. The CDR3 bases are TGTGCCACCAGCAAAAGACAGGGGAACACTGAAGCTTTCTTT. It is translated as CATSKRQGNTEAFF.